This T cell receptor beta chain was profiled in a study of blood T cell repertoires in COVID-19 (dated by TCRdb to the early 2020s). Notes on the research overall: Samples from collaborators originated in the United States, Italy and Spain and spanned both the acute and convalescent phases of COVID-19. The material from the prospective study consisted of cDNA or gDNA derived from T cells, B-cell-depleted T cells, or PBMCs. Deeply sampled blood TCRbeta repertoires from subjects exposed to, actively infected with, or recovered from COVID-19 were included in the dataset. The repertoires were released in a freely available public database meant as a resource for research on the immune response to SARS-CoV-2. Samples were obtained from the ongoing ImmuneRACE study (first 160 participants) and from some 1,300 subjects provided by 6 global collaborators. Sample metadata almost always included a de-identified subject ID, COVID-19 status, age in years and sex. HLA class I and class II types, where available, came from metadata supplied by the sample provider rather than from assay-based typing.

CDR3 length: 14 amino acids, cysteine to phenylalanine. This entry keeps only the CDR3 DNA: 42 bases, framed from base 1. V is pared back by 6 bases and J by 1 base, with 12 bases lying between the germline termini. In the germline V gene (reference sequence), CDR1 corresponds to SEHNR and CDR2 to FQNEAQ. The immunoSEQ Assay, a bias-controlled multiplex PCR, was used to amplify TCRbeta CDR3 regions from genomic DNA. In the original analysis: The number of nucleated cells in each sample was estimated by amplification of reference gene primers within the assay. To quantify the absolute abundance of each unique TCRbeta CDR3 rearrangement, sequence reads were collapsed and filtered. Productive Simpson clonality was computed per sample as the square root of Simpson's diversity index over productive rearrangements. Held by TCRdb, this immuneACCESS table contains in-frame sequences only and omits some clones. Under half of the omission traces to an unresolved V gene where checked; the cause of the rest is unknown. That table furnishes V, J and clone size, whereas the DNA furnished D and trimming. This sample is represented by around 9,800 clones; nearly 90% of them were singletons. The ten most abundant clones make up more than 25% of the sample.

There are a few counts of this clone. Its antigen remains unidentified. No per-base quality is available; no much larger clone lies one base away. Whole blood was collected in K2EDTA tubes by collaborating institutions according to the institutions' own protocols. For TCRbeta analysis, collaborators shipped samples as frozen whole blood, isolated PBMCs, or DNA extracted from either of those sample types. Results and caveats for the whole study, not just this receptor: The amount of clinical and demographic metadata varied by source and participant and was provided uncurated.

This TCR came from a man aged 25 to 45 with active or convalescent COVID-19. The rearrangement joined TRBV7-9 to TRBJ1-1; TRBD1 is a possible D gene, resting on 5 matching bases. Sequencing input: peripheral blood. The nucleotides are TGTGCCAGCAGTCGAAAGACAGAGAACACTGAAGCTTTCTTT. It specifies CASSRKTENTEAFF.